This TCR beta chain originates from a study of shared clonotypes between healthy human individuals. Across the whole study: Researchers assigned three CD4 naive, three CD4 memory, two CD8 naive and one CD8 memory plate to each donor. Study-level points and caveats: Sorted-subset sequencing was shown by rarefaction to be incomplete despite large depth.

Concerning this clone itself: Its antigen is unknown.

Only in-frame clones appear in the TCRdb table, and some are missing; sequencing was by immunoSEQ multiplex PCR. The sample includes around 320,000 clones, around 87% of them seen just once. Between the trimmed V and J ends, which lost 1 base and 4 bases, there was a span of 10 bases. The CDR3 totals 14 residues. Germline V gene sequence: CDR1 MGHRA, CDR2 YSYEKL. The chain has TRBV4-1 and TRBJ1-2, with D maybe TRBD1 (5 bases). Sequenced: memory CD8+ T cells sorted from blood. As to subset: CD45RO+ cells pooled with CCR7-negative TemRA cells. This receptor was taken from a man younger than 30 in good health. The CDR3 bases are TGCGCCAGCAGCCAAGCCTCGGGGACCTATGGCTACACCTTC. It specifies CASSQASGTYGYTF.